These T cell receptor beta chains were read from a single sample in a study of T cell repertoires in cytomegalovirus infection. These receptors have no identified antigens. TCRdb reanalysed the reads using MiXCR and keeps one entry per CDR3 protein. The sample consists of about 340,000 distinct CDR3 sequences, 25% to 30% of them appearing once. The specimen comprised cultured PBMCs, sampled from culture after CMV antigen stimulation. The receptors come from a human donor in good health (CMV status not recorded). Some clones in this sample may be carry-over from other donors' samples. Both conserved end residues are part of each CDR3. A D gene is named only where the DNA matches it firmly. Only part of the rows carry a size: once, few, many, or a class if the clone is expanded.

abundance,d_gene,v_gene,j_gene,CDR3nt,CDR3aa
NA,NA,TRBV6-1,TRBJ1-2,TGTGCCAGCAGTGAAGCGCAAGGGACCCACTATGGCTACACCTTC,CASSEAQGTHYGYTF
NA,NA,TRBV7-3,TRBJ2-2,TGTGCCAGCAGCCCCCCCGGGGGGCCCGGGGAGCTGTTTTTT,CASSPPGGPGELFF
NA,NA,TRBV6-5,TRBJ1-1,TGTGCCAGCAGTTACTCGAGGGGGGGCAGCACTGAAGCTTTCTTT,CASSYSRGGSTEAFF
many,NA,TRBV6-5,TRBJ1-2,TGTGCCAGCAGTTACTCGAAGGGGGGGGGAGTCTATGGCTACACCTTC,CASSYSKGGGVYGYTF
NA,TRBD2,TRBV13,TRBJ2-1,TGTGCCAGCAGCCGTATCCCTCCGGCGGGAGAAGAGGGTATCTACAATGAGCAGTTCTTC,CASSRIPPAGEEGIYNEQFF
many,TRBD1,TRBV7-6,TRBJ2-5,TGTGCCAGCAGCGATAGGACAGGTCAACAAGAGACCCAGTACTTC,CASSDRTGQQETQYF
few,NA,TRBV19,TRBJ1-5,TGTGCCAGTAGCCGGGGAGGGGCCTCCTCCTACAATCAGCCCCAGCATTTT,CASSRGGASSYNQPQHF
NA,TRBD2,TRBV15,TRBJ2-7,TGTGCCACCAGCAGAGATCCTGGACTAGCGGGAGAGAGGCAGTACTTC,CATSRDPGLAGERQYF
few,NA,TRBV7-6,TRBJ2-1,TGTGCCAGCAGCTCCGGGGCCTACAATGAGCAGTTCTTC,CASSSGAYNEQFF
NA,TRBD1,TRBV19,TRBJ1-5,TGTGCCAGTAGTATAGGGGGACAGAATAGCAATCAGCCCCAGCATTTT,CASSIGGQNSNQPQHF
NA,TRBD2,TRBV7-3,TRBJ2-3,TGTGCCAGCAGCCTACTAGCGGGAGTTACAGATACGCAGTATTTT,CASSLLAGVTDTQYF
NA,NA,TRBV19,TRBJ2-2,TGTGCCAGTAGTTGGCAAATGAACACCGGGGAGCTGTTTTTT,CASSWQMNTGELFF
NA,NA,TRBV7-9,TRBJ2-3,TGTGCCAGCAGTACATCTTCACGCACAGATACGCAGTATTTT,CASSTSSRTDTQYF
few,NA,TRBV5-1,TRBJ1-6,TGCGCCAGCAGGTCCGACAGAAATTCACCCCTCCACTTT,CASRSDRNSPLHF
few,NA,TRBV27,TRBJ1-6,TGTGCCAGCAGTTGGTCTCGCGGCGATTCACCCCTCCACTTT,CASSWSRGDSPLHF
NA,NA,TRBV27,TRBJ1-5,TGTGCCAGCAGTCCATCTAAGGACGGCAATCAGCCCCAGCATTTT,CASSPSKDGNQPQHF
NA,NA,TRBV7-9,TRBJ1-5,TGTGCCAGCGGAGGGGGTTCGTTGAGTCAGCCCCAGCATTTT,CASGGGSLSQPQHF
few,TRBD1,TRBV6-6,TRBJ2-2,TGTGCCAGCCATCGACAGGGTGCCGGGGAGCTGTTTTTT,CASHRQGAGELFF
many,TRBD1,TRBV7-9,TRBJ2-7,TGTGCCAGCAGCCCTAGGGCGGGACAGGGCAAAAGCTCCTACGAGCAGTACTTC,CASSPRAGQGKSSYEQYF
few,NA,TRBV14,TRBJ1-1,TGTGCCAGCAGCCAAGATCGGGGAACTGGAGCTTTCTTT,CASSQDRGTGAFF
NA,NA,TRBV11-1,TRBJ2-1,TGTGCCAGCAGCTTAATACAGGGCGACTACAATGAGCAGTTCTTC,CASSLIQGDYNEQFF
NA,NA,TRBV9,TRBJ1-2,TGTGCCAGCAGCGTAGCTCAGGGGAACTATGGCTACACCTTC,CASSVAQGNYGYTF
NA,NA,TRBV19,TRBJ1-4,TGTGCCAGTAGTGCAACGGGGGGTGAAAAACTGTTTTTT,CASSATGGEKLFF
NA,NA,TRBV19,TRBJ1-1,TGTGCCAGTATCAACCGACGGCAGTCCTATGAAGCTTTCTTT,CASINRRQSYEAFF
NA,TRBD2,TRBV28,TRBJ2-7,TGTGCCAGCAGTCCCCTAGCGGTCCCCTACGAGCAGTACTTC,CASSPLAVPYEQYF
few,NA,TRBV11-2,TRBJ1-2,TGTGCCAGCAGGACTACCTATCGGGACAACTATGGCTACACCTTC,CASRTTYRDNYGYTF
NA,NA,TRBV7-3,TRBJ2-7,TGTGCCAGCAGCTCTAGGTGGGACTACGAGCAGTACTTC,CASSSRWDYEQYF
few,NA,TRBV27,TRBJ1-1,TGTGCCAGCAGTTCCCTCTTTACGAACACTGAAGCTTTCTTT,CASSSLFTNTEAFF
NA,NA,TRBV20-1,TRBJ1-1,TGCAGTGCTTTCCCCCACATGAACACTGAAGCTTTCTTT,CSAFPHMNTEAFF
NA,TRBD1,TRBV24-1,TRBJ2-2,TGTGCCACCAGTGATCCCCAGGGGGTAGGGCCTAACACCGGGGAGCTGTTTTTT,CATSDPQGVGPNTGELFF
NA,NA,TRBV19,TRBJ1-5,TGTGCCAGTAGGCCGGGACGCAATCAGCCCCAGCATTTT,CASRPGRNQPQHF
few,NA,TRBV5-1,TRBJ2-7,TGCGCCAGCAGCTTGTCGTCCACAGCGTCCCAGTACTTC,CASSLSSTASQYF
many,TRBD1,TRBV11-2,TRBJ1-2,TGTGCCAGCAGCTCACTCGTGGACAGGGTCTATGGCTACACCTTC,CASSSLVDRVYGYTF
few,NA,TRBV14,TRBJ1-6,TGTGCCAGCAGCCTGAACTCACGAAGCTACTATAATTCACCCCTCCACTTT,CASSLNSRSYYNSPLHF
NA,NA,TRBV20-1,TRBJ2-3,TGCAGTGCTAGACCCCTTAGCCACCGGGACATAAACCCCCTGAACACAGATACGCAGTATTTT,CSARPLSHRDINPLNTDTQYF
NA,NA,TRBV7-2,TRBJ2-2,TGTGCCAGCAGTCTAGGAGGATACCTCACCGGGGAGCTGTTTTTT,CASSLGGYLTGELFF
NA,NA,TRBV15,TRBJ2-1,TGTGCCACCAGCAGAGCGACGCGAGAGGCGCAGTTCTTC,CATSRATREAQFF
NA,NA,TRBV7-2,TRBJ1-5,TGTGCCAGCAGCTCCGTCGACTCGACGGGGATTCAGCCCCAGCATTTT,CASSSVDSTGIQPQHF
NA,TRBD2,TRBV4-2,TRBJ2-3,TGTGCCAGCAGCCAAGAGCTAGCGGGAGGGACAGATACGCAGTATTTT,CASSQELAGGTDTQYF
few,NA,TRBV7-8,TRBJ2-2,TGTGCCAGCAGACGGGGGTCCATGAACACCGGGGAGCTGTTTTTT,CASRRGSMNTGELFF
NA,TRBD1,TRBV6-7,TRBJ2-5,TGTGCCAGCAGTCCCCGGGACAGGGATCACCATCAAGAGACCCAGTACTTC,CASSPRDRDHHQETQYF
few,NA,TRBV7-9,TRBJ2-1,TGTGCCAGCAGCTTGAGATCGAGCGGTTACAATGAGCAGTTCTTC,CASSLRSSGYNEQFF
NA,TRBD1,TRBV12-3/TRBV12-4,TRBJ1-4,TGTGCCAGCAGTCCTAGGACAGGGGTGGAAAAACTGTTTTTT,CASSPRTGVEKLFF
NA,NA,TRBV6-1,TRBJ2-1,TGTGCCAGCAGTGAATATAGGGGTCTGAACAATGAGCAGTTCTTC,CASSEYRGLNNEQFF
NA,NA,TRBV25-1,TRBJ2-1,TGTGCCAGCAGTGAGGGCGATCGGTACAATGAGCAGTTCTTC,CASSEGDRYNEQFF
few,TRBD1,TRBV15,TRBJ1-5,TGTGCCACCAGCAGGGGACAGGTCAATCAGCCCCAGCATTTT,CATSRGQVNQPQHF